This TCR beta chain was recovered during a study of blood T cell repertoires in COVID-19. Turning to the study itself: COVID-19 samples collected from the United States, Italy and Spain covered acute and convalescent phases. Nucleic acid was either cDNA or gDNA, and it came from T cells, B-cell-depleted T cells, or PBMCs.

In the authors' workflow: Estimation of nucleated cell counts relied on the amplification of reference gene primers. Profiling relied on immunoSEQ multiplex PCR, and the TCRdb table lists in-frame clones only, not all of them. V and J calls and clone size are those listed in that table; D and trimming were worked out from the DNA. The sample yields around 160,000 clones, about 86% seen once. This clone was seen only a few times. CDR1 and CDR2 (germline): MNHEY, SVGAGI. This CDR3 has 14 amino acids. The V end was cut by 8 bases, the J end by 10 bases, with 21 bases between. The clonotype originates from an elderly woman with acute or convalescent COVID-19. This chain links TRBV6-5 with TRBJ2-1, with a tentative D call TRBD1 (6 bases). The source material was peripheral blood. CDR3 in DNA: TGTGCCAGCCGATTTGGGGGCTTTAGAGGAGAGCAGTTCTTC. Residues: CASRFGGFRGEQFF.